This TCR beta chain was obtained from a study of T-cell memory formation after mild COVID-19. Study in general: TCR clusters largely stayed donor specific.

This clonotype was counted a few times. Its antigen is not known. CDR3 size: 13 residues. Trimming stripped 4 bases from V and 5 bases from J, with 13 bases between. CDR1 and CDR2 (germline): SGHRS, YFSETQ. Whole-study results and caveats: Unconfirmed was the SARS-CoV-2 specificity of second-wave clones that peaked on day 37. Later expanders leaned toward CD4+, whereas clones contracting from day 15 to 85 were balanced CD4/CD8.

TCRdb reanalysed the 5' RACE reads using MiXCR and keeps one entry per CDR3 protein. The sample lists some 490,000 distinct CDR3 sequences; around a sixth were seen once. The source is an adult woman who had mild COVID-19 (a few samples of this study predate the infection). Cell type and time point are not known. The V gene is TRBV5-1, the J gene TRBJ2-7, with D perhaps matching TRBD1 (6 bases). What was sequenced was PBMCs or a T cell subset sorted from them (not recorded which). CDR3 DNA: TGCGCCAGCAGCCAGGGACAATCTAACGAGCAGTACTTC. The encoded protein is CASSQGQSNEQYF.